The source of this TCR beta chain is a study of shared T cell receptors in the human thymus. Using immunoSEQ multiplex PCR, the repertoire was profiled, and TCRdb retains in-frame clones only, with some absent. The sample has roughly 500,000 clones; approximately 78% are singletons. With V trimmed by 2 bases and J by 3 bases, 17 bases remained unmatched. The germline gives CDR1 MNHEY, CDR2 SMNVEV (reference sequence). CDR3 length: 21 amino acids. The sample also formed part of further work on human thymus T cells. This second study says: Having corrective surgery for congenital heart defects, healthy Finnish infants were the ones who donated. Obtained as resections during corrective heart surgery, the thymus tissue was then studied.

This receptor was taken from a boy under two years old with a congenital heart defect. This chain joins TRBV27 and TRBJ2-5; 14 bases agree with TRBD2. The sequencing input was thymocytes. The CDR3 loop is CASSLGGRWGLAGEAKETQYF. Here the CDR3 DNA reads TGTGCCAGCAGTTTAGGAGGGAGGTGGGGACTAGCGGGAGAGGCAAAAGAGACCCAGTACTTC.